This T cell receptor (beta chain) comes out of a study of cytotoxic CD8 clonotypes in ibrutinib-treated CLL. About the research overall: Responses comprised 24 partial and 2 complete; at median approximately 72 months, 14 remained remitted and about 12 progressed. Once patients had received a median 12 months of treatment, range 6 to 36, response samples were obtained.

Regarding the study as a whole: Clonality (at baseline) was higher than in age-matched healthy donors and tracked circulating CD8+ T-cell counts.

TCRdb's copy holds only in-frame clones and misses some; the assay was immunoSEQ multiplex PCR. Here the sample spans roughly 51,000 clones, roughly 57% being singletons. PBMCs that had been cryopreserved were the source of roughly 2 micrograms of genomic DNA for TCR beta libraries. On this clone: The antigen remains undetermined.

Deletions cut 1 base from V and 0 bases from J, with 19 bases between. The CDR3 is 19 amino acids. CDR1 and CDR2 (germline): MGHRA, YSYEKL. The rearrangement joins TRBV4-1 to TRBJ1-3; D might be TRBD1 (5 bases). Specimen: PBMCs, collected after 12 months of ibrutinib treatment. The receptor was isolated from a human donor with chronic lymphocytic leukemia. The CDR3 is CASSQASGQGTSSGNTIYF. The CDR3 nucleotides read TGCGCCAGCAGCCAAGCGTCGGGTCAGGGAACGAGCTCTGGAAACACCATATATTTT.